The clone carrying this TCR beta chain was detected only a few times. As yet, its antigen is unknown. The source of the sample is a study of naive and memory T cell subsets. Study-level findings and limits: The RNA method is potentially sensitive to activation and differentiation changes.

The SP2 primer and nested alpha and beta constant region primers amplified ligated cDNA in four rounds. Each CDR3 protein is one row after TCRdb ran MiXCR on the 5' RACE reads. The top ten hold around 9.7% of the sample, which has roughly 56,000 distinct CDR3 sequences, 7.2% seen once. An oligonucleotide containing a UMI was ligated to the 3' end of TCR cDNA. The length of the CDR3 is 17 residues. Germline CDR1 reads MGHDK; CDR2 reads SYGVNS. V was shortened by 2 bases and J by 5 bases, with 18 bases between the two germline ends. This TCR came from a male donor in good health. The V and J genes are TRBV25-1 and TRBJ2-2; the D gene is possibly TRBD1 (6 bases). The CDR3 here is CASSEHFEAGVTGELFF. Written as DNA, the CDR3 is TGTGCCAGCAGTGAACATTTTGAGGCAGGGGTGACCGGGGAGCTGTTTTTT.